The 25 T cell receptor beta chains in this list originate from one sample, sequenced in a study of Graves' ophthalmopathy and Graves' hyperthyroidism. Amplified TCR beta CDR3 regions were obtained using RNA transcripts as template. In the first round, RT-PCR was carried out with HTBI primers, and a multiplex PCR formed the second round. Via MiXCR, TCRdb re-called the multiplex PCR reads, giving one row per CDR3 protein. The sample consists of approximately 1.2 million distinct CDR3 sequences, roughly two fifths of them appearing once. The sequencing sample was made of peripheral blood or thyroid tissue (not recorded which). The receptors were sampled from an adult man with Graves' hyperthyroidism.

The V and J genes are TRBV29-1 and TRBJ2-7; D possibly corresponds to TRBD1 (7 bases). Trimming cost V 3 bases and J 6 bases, with 27 bases left between them. The CDR3 length is 17 residues. Germline V gives CDR1 SQVTM, CDR2 ANQGSEA. The CDR3 reads CSVETGPTAGLAIEQYF. Written as DNA, the CDR3 is TGCAGCGTTGAGACAGGGCCGACGGCGGGGTTAGCCATCGAGCAGTACTTC.

V is TRBV5-4 and J is TRBJ2-2; 10 nucleotides align to TRBD1. The CDR3 has 16 residues. V was pared by 4 bases and J by 7 bases, with 10 bases of the junction left unmatched. Per germline, CDR1 SGHNT and CDR2 YYREEE (reference sequence). The CDR3: CASSTLDRGLVGELFF. Here the CDR3 DNA reads TGTGCCAGCAGCACACTGGACAGGGGGTTAGTCGGGGAGCTGTTTTTT.

The chain links TRBV20-1 to TRBJ2-5, with 8 nucleotides matching TRBD1. The ends lost 2 bases at V and 3 bases at J; junction bases unmatched: 5. CDR1 and CDR2 (germline): DFQATT, SNEGSKA (reference sequence). This CDR3 is built from 14 residues. The CDR3 protein is CSARNPTGEETQYF. In nucleotides, the CDR3 is TGCAGTGCTAGAAACCCGACAGGGGAAGAGACCCAGTACTTC.

This clonotype was seen many times. V is TRBV7-9 and J is TRBJ2-7; the match to TRBD1 covers 9 bases. Germline V gene sequence: CDR1 SEHNR, CDR2 FQNEAQ (reference sequence). The CDR3 has 18 residues. The trim removed 0 bases at V and 5 bases at J, leaving 14 bases unmatched. The CDR3 bases are TGTGCCAGCAGCTTAGCCCTAAGACCAGGGACAGGGAACGACGAGCAGTACTTC. It encodes CASSLALRPGTGNDEQYF.

This chain uses TRBV20-1 with TRBJ2-2; D is perhaps TRBD2 (5 bases). The V end lost 4 bases, the J end lost 9 bases, and 21 bases lay between the germline ends. The CDR3 has 15 amino acids. Germline lookup yields CDR1 DFQATT and CDR2 SNEGSKA (reference sequence). CDR3 in DNA: TGCAGTGCTACCGCGGGCGCGGCCCCCAAGAGGGAGCTGTTTTTT. This encodes CSATAGAAPKRELFF.

This clonotype was found many times. This chain joins TRBV20-1 and TRBJ2-7; D is perhaps TRBD1 (5 bases). CDR1 DFQATT and CDR2 SNEGSKA come from the germline V gene (reference sequence). Trimming removed 6 bases at V and 4 bases at J, with 7 bases between. This CDR3 has 10 residues. The CDR3 DNA reads TGCAGTGCCGCAGGGTACGAGCAGTACTTC. Protein: CSAAGYEQYF.

About this clonotype itself: A much larger clone differs from this one at a single base, so this may be a read error. The J gene is TRBJ2-5, the V gene TRBV7-6; 8 nucleotides agree with TRBD1. The germline V gene encodes CDR1 SGHVS and CDR2 FNYEAQ. This CDR3 is built from 14 residues. With 4 bases clipped from V and 7 bases from J, the junction kept 8 bases outside the gene matches. CDR3 coding DNA: TGTGCCAGCAGCTCCGGACAGGGTTTCGGGACCCAGTACTTC. Translated: CASSSGQGFGTQYF.

This clonotype was observed a few times. The gene calls are TRBV19 and TRBJ1-1, with 7 bases lining up with TRBD1. The CDR3 is 15 amino acids. V lost 3 bases, J lost 0 bases, and 4 bases stayed unmatched. CDR1 is LNHDA, CDR2 SQIVND, per germline (reference sequence). CDR3 region: CASSMRGRLNTEAFF. Here the CDR3 DNA reads TGTGCCAGTAGTATGAGGGGGCGCTTGAACACTGAAGCTTTCTTT.

This rearrangement joins TRBV29-1 to TRBJ1-1; no clear D. Trimming took 1 base from V and 0 from J, leaving 6 bases between them. Per germline, CDR1 SQVTM and CDR2 ANQGSEA. CDR3 length: 13 amino acids. The CDR3 sequence: CSVEGTMNTEAFF. The CDR3 bases are TGCAGCGTTGAAGGCACAATGAACACTGAAGCTTTCTTT. The full variable domain, completed using reference TRBV29-1 and TRBJ1-1, is SAVISQKPSRDICQRGTSLTIQCQVDSQVTMMFWYRQQPGQSLTLIATANQGSEATYESGFVIDKFPISRPNLTFSTLTVSNMSPEDSSIYLCSVEGTMNTEAFFGQGTRLTVV.

Regarding this clonotype: A single base separates this from a much larger clone, so it may be a read error. The chain employs TRBV2 and TRBJ1-5; D ambiguous. Trimming removed 6 bases at V and 7 bases at J, with 16 bases between. The germline CDR1 and CDR2 sequences are SNHLY and FYNNEI. The CDR3 extends over 14 amino acids. The CDR3 region is CASRGGSGRQPQHF. The CDR3 nucleotides read TGTGCCAGCAGGGGAGGGAGCGGAAGACAGCCCCAGCATTTT.

V is TRBV19 and J is TRBJ1-1; 9 bases fit TRBD1. The CDR3 is 21 residues long. CDR1 and CDR2 from the germline V gene are LNHDA and SQIVND (reference sequence). V lost 3 bases, J lost 1 base, and 21 bases stayed unmatched. This CDR3 reads CASSILGQGLGVGSWNTEAFF. For the CDR3, the DNA is TGTGCCAGTAGTATTCTGGGACAGGGCTTGGGTGTAGGGAGCTGGAACACTGAAGCTTTCTTT.

This clonotype was found a few times. The chain has TRBV10-3 and TRBJ1-5; weak D call: TRBD1 (5 bases). CDR3 length: 16 amino acids. Per the germline V gene, CDR1 is ENHRY and CDR2 is SYGVKD. The germline V and J ends were trimmed by 10 bases and 2 bases, with 21 bases remaining between them. The CDR3 is CASSQAGLAGNQPQHF. Written as DNA, the CDR3 is TGTGCCAGCAGCCAAGCGGGGCTCGCGGGCAATCAGCCCCAGCATTTT.

The chain recombines TRBV20-1 with TRBJ1-5, with TRBD1 as a possible D gene (5 bases). CDR3 length equals 13 residues. V was pared by 6 bases and J by 7 bases, with 16 bases between. Germline loops: CDR1 DFQATT, CDR2 SNEGSKA (reference sequence). CDR3 loop: CSALGQGSQPQHF. CDR3 bases: TGCAGTGCCCTGGGGCAGGGTTCGCAGCCCCAGCATTTT.

J is TRBJ1-1 and V is TRBV24-1; TRBD1 agrees at 9 bases. With 7 bases clipped from V and 4 bases from J, the junction kept 3 bases outside the gene matches. The CDR3 length is 13 residues. In germline, CDR1 is KGHDR, CDR2 SFDVKD. CDR3: CATRGQGTTEAFF. The CDR3 region has the DNA TGTGCCACCAGAGGACAGGGGACCACTGAAGCTTTCTTT.

About this clonotype: A much larger clone differs by one base, so this may be a read error. This chain uses TRBV5-1 with TRBJ1-1, with D hard to call. Per germline, CDR1 SGHRS and CDR2 YFSETQ. The CDR3 spans 13 residues. Trimming cost V 4 bases and J 3 bases, with 10 bases left between them. CDR3 nucleotide sequence: TGCGCCAGCAGCGCTAATTGGGACACTGAAGCTTTCTTT. It is translated as CASSANWDTEAFF.

Worth noting for this clonotype: Relative to the germline gene, one junction end is altered; a read error may explain this. The chain is built from TRBV10-3 and TRBJ1-1; 9 bases are shared with TRBD1. Germline lookup yields CDR1 ENHRY and CDR2 SYGVKD. The CDR3 contains 14 residues. In DNA form, the CDR3 reads TGTGCCAGCAGTGGCGGACAGGGGCCCACTGAAGCTTTCTTT. This gives the protein CASSGGQGPTEAFF.

This clonotype appeared a few times. This rearrangement joins TRBV2 to TRBJ1-1; TRBD1 is a possible D gene (6 bases). Germline CDR1 is SNHLY and CDR2 is FYNNEI. The CDR3 has 13 residues. This CDR3 reads CSTLQGKDTEAFF. The CDR3, as DNA: TGTTCAACCCTACAGGGAAAGGACACTGAAGCTTTCTTT.

There are a few counts of this clonotype. The V call is TRBV9, the J call TRBJ2-7, with unresolved D. Per the germline V gene, CDR1 is SGDLS and CDR2 is YYNGEE. V lost 5 bases and J 0 bases, leaving 12 bases between the germline ends. The CDR3 spans 14 residues. The CDR3 sequence: CASSYSPNSYEQYF. CDR3 DNA: TGTGCCAGCAGTTATTCACCCAACTCCTACGAGCAGTACTTC.

This clonotype came up many times. The gene calls are TRBV12-3 or TRBV12-4 and TRBJ1-1; a weak D match, TRBD1 (6 bases). Trimming took 1 base from V and 3 from J, leaving 15 bases between them. CDR3 size: 16 residues. The CDR3 is CASSLVRGSLDTEAFF. CDR3 DNA: TGTGCCAGCAGTTTAGTCAGGGGCTCTTTGGACACTGAAGCTTTCTTT.

The chain recombines TRBV7-8 with TRBJ2-7, with TRBD1 matching 9 bases. Trimming at V came to 5 bases and at J to 2 bases, leaving 7 bases not matched to a gene. CDR3 size: 15 residues. Germline V lookup: CDR1 SGHVS, CDR2 FQNEAQ. CDR3 DNA sequence: TGTGCCAGCAGCCCAGGGGACAGGGATACCTACGAGCAGTACTTC. Protein product: CASSPGDRDTYEQYF.

This clonotype was counted many times. The chain recombines TRBV7-9 with TRBJ1-2, with D tentatively TRBD1 (5 bases). Trimming removed 3 bases at V and 7 bases at J, with 21 bases between. The CDR3 consists of 16 residues. CDR1 and CDR2 from the germline V gene are SEHNR and FQNEAQ (reference sequence). CDR3 nucleotides: TGTGCCAGCAGCTTGGGATCAGGGCAGGCCTATGGTGGCTACACCTTC. Translating it yields CASSLGSGQAYGGYTF.

This clonotype appeared many times. This rearrangement joins TRBV9 to TRBJ2-5, with 9 positions matching TRBD1. Germline V lookup: CDR1 SGDLS, CDR2 YYNGEE. The length of the CDR3 is 15 residues. V was pared by 2 bases and J by 4 bases, with 6 bases of the junction left unmatched. The CDR3: CASSVGQGLGETQYF. The CDR3, as DNA: TGTGCCAGCAGCGTCGGACAGGGGTTGGGAGAGACCCAGTACTTC.

The rearrangement uses TRBV14 and TRBJ1-6; 8 nucleotides agree with TRBD1. This CDR3 spans 15 amino acids. The germline gives CDR1 SGHDN, CDR2 FVKESK. V trimming: 4 bases; J trimming: 8 bases; junction bases outside the gene matches: 7. The CDR3 nucleotides are TGTGCCAGCAGCCCCGTCGCCAGGGGGCATTCACCCCTCCACTTT. It yields the protein CASSPVARGHSPLHF.

This clonotype was detected ten times or more. The chain uses TRBV7-9 and TRBJ1-5; tentative D call: TRBD1 (5 bases). The V end was cut by 5 bases, the J end by 2 bases, with 16 bases between. Germline CDR1 SEHNR, CDR2 FQNEAQ (reference sequence). CDR3 length equals 16 residues. As DNA, the CDR3 is TGTGCCAGCAGCACTTGGGGTGGGGGTGGCAATCAGCCCCAGCATTTT. The encoded protein is CASSTWGGGGNQPQHF.

Ten or more counts support this clonotype. The chain couples TRBV7-8 to TRBJ1-5, with D possibly TRBD1 on 5 matching bases. Germline values: CDR1 SGHVS, CDR2 FQNEAQ. The CDR3 consists of 16 residues. V was cut by 1 base and J by 3 bases, with 13 bases left in between. CDR3: CASSLGSRVNNQPQHF. The CDR3 nucleotides are TGTGCCAGCAGCTTAGGTTCCAGGGTCAACAATCAGCCCCAGCATTTT.